A selection of T cell receptor beta chains follows, all from one sample in a study of T cell responses to AZD1222 COVID-19 vaccine. Sequencing used immunoSEQ multiplex PCR; TCRdb keeps in-frame clones, though not all of them. The repertoire has about 97,000 clones, 84% of them found once; the top ten carry 17%. The source was peripheral blood, collected on day 0 of AZD1222 vaccination. All receptors derive from an adult in good health. Both conserved end residues are part of each CDR3. D genes are given only for firm matches. Expanded clones get a size class; other rows say once, few or many, or leave the size out.

clone_size: .; v_call: TRBV5-4; d_call: .; j_call: TRBJ1-2; cdr3_aa: CASSSSGILGDYGYTF; cdr3_nt: TGTGCCAGCAGCTCCTCCGGGATCCTGGGGGACTATGGCTACACCTTC
clone_size: .; v_call: TRBV2; d_call: .; j_call: TRBJ1-1; cdr3_aa: CASIRLRNTEAFF; cdr3_nt: TGTGCCAGTATTAGATTACGCAACACTGAAGCTTTCTTT
clone_size: .; v_call: TRBV6-1; d_call: .; j_call: TRBJ1-4; cdr3_aa: CASSEAGTATNEKLFF; cdr3_nt: TGTGCCAGCAGTGAAGCGGGGACTGCAACTAATGAAAAACTGTTTTTT
clone_size: .; v_call: TRBV5-1; d_call: .; j_call: TRBJ1-4; cdr3_aa: CASSSRTGGTNEKLFF; cdr3_nt: TGCGCCAGCAGCTCCCGTACAGGAGGAACTAATGAAAAACTGTTTTTT
clone_size: .; v_call: TRBV29-1; d_call: TRBD1; j_call: TRBJ1-1; cdr3_aa: CSVQQGRWTEAFF; cdr3_nt: TGCAGCGTGCAACAGGGGCGGTGGACTGAAGCTTTCTTT
clone_size: few; v_call: TRBV6-4; d_call: .; j_call: TRBJ1-1; cdr3_aa: CASSGTANTEAFF; cdr3_nt: TGTGCCAGCAGTGGGACCGCGAACACTGAAGCTTTCTTT
clone_size: .; v_call: TRBV11-3; d_call: .; j_call: TRBJ1-1; cdr3_aa: CASSLEGRKAFF; cdr3_nt: TGTGCCAGCAGCTTAGAGGGACGGAAAGCTTTCTTT
clone_size: .; v_call: TRBV12-5; d_call: TRBD1; j_call: TRBJ1-2; cdr3_aa: CASAKGQGYGYTF; cdr3_nt: TGTGCTAGTGCCAAGGGACAGGGATATGGCTACACCTTC
clone_size: .; v_call: TRBV9; d_call: TRBD1; j_call: TRBJ1-5; cdr3_aa: CASSVGDRTNQPQHF; cdr3_nt: TGTGCCAGCAGCGTAGGGGACAGGACCAATCAGCCCCAGCATTTT
clone_size: .; v_call: TRBV5-1; d_call: TRBD1; j_call: TRBJ2-5; cdr3_aa: CASTGQTEGETQYF; cdr3_nt: TGCGCCAGCACGGGACAGACGGAAGGGGAGACCCAGTACTTC
clone_size: few; v_call: TRBV28; d_call: TRBD2; j_call: TRBJ2-2; cdr3_aa: CATASSGVTGELFF; cdr3_nt: TGTGCCACCGCTTCTAGCGGGGTCACCGGGGAGCTGTTTTTT
clone_size: .; v_call: TRBV10-3; d_call: .; j_call: TRBJ2-1; cdr3_aa: CAISDARDEQFF; cdr3_nt: TGTGCCATCAGTGATGCGCGGGATGAGCAGTTCTTC
clone_size: .; v_call: TRBV28; d_call: .; j_call: TRBJ2-5; cdr3_aa: CASSLGGTSETQYF; cdr3_nt: TGTGCCAGCAGTTTAGGGGGTACCAGTGAGACCCAGTACTTC
clone_size: few; v_call: TRBV7-8; d_call: TRBD2; j_call: TRBJ2-3; cdr3_aa: CASSSPNGLAGPMDTQYF; cdr3_nt: TGTGCCAGCAGCTCCCCCAACGGACTAGCGGGGCCAATGGATACGCAGTATTTT
clone_size: .; v_call: TRBV24-1; d_call: .; j_call: TRBJ2-2; cdr3_aa: CATSFKTGELFF; cdr3_nt: TGTGCCACCAGTTTTAAGACGGGGGAGCTGTTTTTT
clone_size: .; v_call: TRBV7-8; d_call: TRBD1; j_call: TRBJ1-2; cdr3_aa: CASSLPSGGWPIKEVYGYTF; cdr3_nt: TGTGCCAGCAGCTTACCCTCAGGGGGGTGGCCGATAAAGGAGGTATATGGCTACACCTTC
clone_size: .; v_call: TRBV7-2; d_call: TRBD1; j_call: TRBJ2-7; cdr3_aa: CASSLGGTGVYEQYF; cdr3_nt: TGTGCCAGCAGCTTAGGTGGGACAGGGGTCTACGAGCAGTACTTC
clone_size: .; v_call: TRBV6-5; d_call: .; j_call: TRBJ2-5; cdr3_aa: CASRQGLRRETQYF; cdr3_nt: TGTGCCAGCAGACAGGGTTTAAGGAGAGAGACCCAGTACTTC
clone_size: few; v_call: TRBV12-3/TRBV12-4; d_call: TRBD1; j_call: TRBJ1-2; cdr3_aa: CASSSNRGNGYTF; cdr3_nt: TGTGCCAGCAGTTCTAACAGGGGAAATGGCTACACCTTC
clone_size: .; v_call: TRBV6-2/TRBV6-3; d_call: .; j_call: TRBJ2-1; cdr3_aa: CASSYHGDEQFF; cdr3_nt: TGTGCCAGCAGTTACCATGGAGATGAGCAGTTCTTC
clone_size: .; v_call: TRBV4-1; d_call: .; j_call: TRBJ1-5; cdr3_aa: CASSPITGANQPQHF; cdr3_nt: TGCGCCAGCAGCCCGATTACAGGCGCCAATCAGCCCCAGCATTTT
clone_size: .; v_call: TRBV6-5; d_call: TRBD1; j_call: TRBJ1-2; cdr3_aa: CASGQGDGYTF; cdr3_nt: TGTGCCAGCGGACAGGGGGACGGCTACACCTTC
clone_size: .; v_call: TRBV4-2; d_call: .; j_call: TRBJ1-2; cdr3_aa: CASSTLGTDYGYTF; cdr3_nt: TGTGCCAGCAGCACCCTTGGGACTGACTATGGCTACACCTTC
clone_size: .; v_call: TRBV28; d_call: TRBD2; j_call: TRBJ2-2; cdr3_aa: CASREAGLAGVSGELFF; cdr3_nt: TGTGCCAGCAGGGAAGCGGGCTTAGCGGGAGTGAGCGGGGAGCTGTTTTTT
clone_size: .; v_call: TRBV7-9; d_call: .; j_call: TRBJ2-7; cdr3_aa: CASSVIGYEQYF; cdr3_nt: TGTGCCAGCAGCGTCATCGGCTACGAGCAGTACTTC
clone_size: .; v_call: TRBV5-5; d_call: .; j_call: TRBJ2-1; cdr3_aa: CASSLAGAFLYNEQFF; cdr3_nt: TGTGCCAGCAGCTTGGCAGGGGCCTTCCTATACAATGAGCAGTTCTTC
clone_size: .; v_call: TRBV7-2; d_call: .; j_call: TRBJ2-5; cdr3_aa: CASSKNPEGAGETQYF; cdr3_nt: TGTGCCAGCAGCAAAAACCCGGAGGGGGCGGGGGAGACCCAGTACTTC
clone_size: .; v_call: TRBV5-4; d_call: .; j_call: TRBJ1-6; cdr3_aa: CASSPQGLNNSPLHF; cdr3_nt: TGTGCCAGCAGCCCGCAGGGGCTGAATAATTCACCCCTCCACTTT
clone_size: once; v_call: TRBV18; d_call: .; j_call: TRBJ2-2; cdr3_aa: CASSPDRNTGELFF; cdr3_nt: TGTGCCAGCTCACCGGACCGTAACACCGGGGAGCTGTTTTTT
clone_size: .; v_call: TRBV28; d_call: .; j_call: TRBJ1-3; cdr3_aa: CASSIQGGNTIYF; cdr3_nt: TGTGCCAGCAGTATTCAGGGAGGAAACACCATATATTTT
clone_size: .; v_call: TRBV24-1; d_call: TRBD2; j_call: TRBJ2-5; cdr3_aa: CATSEPLSGKGETQYF; cdr3_nt: TGTGCCACCAGTGAACCCCTTAGCGGGAAGGGAGAGACCCAGTACTTC
clone_size: once; v_call: TRBV7-2; d_call: .; j_call: TRBJ1-3; cdr3_aa: CASSFTALSSGNTIYF; cdr3_nt: TGTGCCAGCAGCTTTACAGCGCTGAGCTCTGGAAACACCATATATTTT
clone_size: .; v_call: TRBV28; d_call: .; j_call: TRBJ1-2; cdr3_aa: CASSFPAVGGYTF; cdr3_nt: TGTGCCAGCAGTTTCCCTGCCGTCGGTGGCTACACCTTC
clone_size: .; v_call: TRBV11-2; d_call: .; j_call: TRBJ1-6; cdr3_aa: CASSLAGQRNNSPLHF; cdr3_nt: TGTGCCAGCAGCTTAGCAGGCCAGCGAAATAATTCACCCCTCCACTTT
clone_size: .; v_call: TRBV6-2/TRBV6-3; d_call: .; j_call: TRBJ1-2; cdr3_aa: CASSYKGDYGYTF; cdr3_nt: TGTGCCAGCAGTTACAAAGGGGACTATGGCTACACCTTC
clone_size: .; v_call: TRBV5-1; d_call: .; j_call: TRBJ2-2; cdr3_aa: CASNLRATGELFF; cdr3_nt: TGCGCCAGCAACCTTCGGGCAACCGGGGAGCTGTTTTTT
clone_size: .; v_call: TRBV11-2; d_call: .; j_call: TRBJ1-2; cdr3_aa: CASSHRDYGYTF; cdr3_nt: TGTGCCAGCAGCCATCGGGACTATGGCTACACCTTC
clone_size: .; v_call: TRBV25-1; d_call: .; j_call: TRBJ1-4; cdr3_aa: CASPWEATNEKLFF; cdr3_nt: TGTGCCAGTCCATGGGAAGCAACTAATGAAAAACTGTTTTTT
clone_size: .; v_call: TRBV27; d_call: .; j_call: TRBJ2-2; cdr3_aa: CASRRTETGELFF; cdr3_nt: TGTGCCAGCAGACGGACAGAGACCGGGGAGCTGTTTTTT
clone_size: .; v_call: TRBV28; d_call: .; j_call: TRBJ1-5; cdr3_aa: CASKQGVGNQPQHF; cdr3_nt: TGTGCCAGCAAGCAGGGTGTAGGCAATCAGCCCCAGCATTTT
clone_size: .; v_call: TRBV27; d_call: .; j_call: TRBJ1-2; cdr3_aa: CASSSTVVDYGYTF; cdr3_nt: TGTGCCAGCAGTTCGACGGTGGTAGACTATGGCTACACCTTC
clone_size: once; v_call: TRBV24-1; d_call: TRBD1; j_call: TRBJ2-4; cdr3_aa: CATRQGTVAKNIQYF; cdr3_nt: TGTGCCACGAGACAGGGAACTGTAGCCAAAAACATTCAGTACTTC
clone_size: .; v_call: TRBV6-5; d_call: TRBD1; j_call: TRBJ1-2; cdr3_aa: CASRGTANYGYTF; cdr3_nt: TGTGCCAGCAGGGGGACAGCTAACTATGGCTACACCTTC
clone_size: .; v_call: TRBV18; d_call: .; j_call: TRBJ1-5; cdr3_aa: CASSPQDQPQHF; cdr3_nt: TGTGCCAGCTCACCACAGGATCAGCCCCAGCATTTT
clone_size: .; v_call: TRBV3-1/TRBV3-2; d_call: TRBD1; j_call: TRBJ1-2; cdr3_aa: CASSITPGQGLGGYTF; cdr3_nt: TGTGCCAGCAGCATAACACCGGGACAGGGGCTAGGTGGCTACACCTTC
clone_size: .; v_call: TRBV11-2; d_call: TRBD1; j_call: TRBJ1-2; cdr3_aa: CASSQLPGQGPFYGYTF; cdr3_nt: TGTGCCAGCAGCCAACTCCCGGGACAGGGGCCTTTCTATGGCTACACCTTC
clone_size: .; v_call: TRBV6-1; d_call: .; j_call: TRBJ1-2; cdr3_aa: CASSEGTGGIWGYTF; cdr3_nt: TGTGCCAGCAGTGAAGGTACAGGAGGTATTTGGGGCTACACCTTC
clone_size: once; v_call: TRBV4-3; d_call: TRBD1; j_call: TRBJ1-2; cdr3_aa: CASSPHPQGAYENGYTF; cdr3_nt: TGCGCCAGCAGCCCCCACCCTCAGGGGGCATATGAAAATGGCTACACCTTC
clone_size: .; v_call: TRBV3-1/TRBV3-2; d_call: TRBD1; j_call: TRBJ2-7; cdr3_aa: CASSPGTGPYEQYF; cdr3_nt: TGTGCCAGCAGCCCCGGGACAGGACCCTACGAGCAGTACTTC
clone_size: .; v_call: TRBV10-3; d_call: .; j_call: TRBJ2-5; cdr3_aa: CAASGTSNQETQYF; cdr3_nt: TGTGCCGCATCCGGCACCTCCAACCAAGAGACCCAGTACTTC
clone_size: .; v_call: TRBV6-5; d_call: .; j_call: TRBJ1-2; cdr3_aa: CASSYSVRDGYTF; cdr3_nt: TGTGCCAGCAGTTACAGTGTGAGGGATGGCTACACCTTC
clone_size: .; v_call: TRBV28; d_call: .; j_call: TRBJ1-4; cdr3_aa: CASSSSRQGFSKKLFF; cdr3_nt: TGTGCCAGCAGTTCGTCGCGACAAGGTTTTTCGAAAAAACTGTTTTTT
clone_size: once; v_call: TRBV28; d_call: .; j_call: TRBJ2-7; cdr3_aa: CASSDSYEQYF; cdr3_nt: TGTGCCAGCAGTGACTCCTACGAGCAGTACTTC
clone_size: .; v_call: TRBV5-1; d_call: .; j_call: TRBJ1-4; cdr3_aa: CASSQATANEKLFF; cdr3_nt: TGCGCCAGCAGCCAAGCAACCGCTAATGAAAAACTGTTTTTT
clone_size: .; v_call: TRBV24-1; d_call: .; j_call: TRBJ1-2; cdr3_aa: CATSDRLGHGYTF; cdr3_nt: TGTGCCACCAGTGATCGCTTGGGACATGGCTACACCTTC